Listed below are T cell receptor beta chains from one sample, sequenced in a study of T cell responses to AZD1222 COVID-19 vaccine. TCRdb keeps only in-frame clones here, not all; method: immunoSEQ multiplex PCR. The data show some 180,000 clones, with approximately 92% seen just once and roughly 1.5% held by the top ten. Source: peripheral blood, taken on day 0 of AZD1222 vaccination. The receptors come from an adult in good health. Each CDR3 is given with its conserved first and last residue. A D gene is named only where the DNA matches it firmly. Size is stated for part of the rows, as once, few or many counts, or as a class when the clone is expanded.

once,TRBJ2-7,TRBD2,TRBV4-1,CASSQVLSGRASYEQYF,TGCGCCAGCAGCCAAGTTCTTAGCGGGAGGGCCTCCTACGAGCAGTACTTC
-,TRBJ1-2,-,TRBV7-9,CASSSDGYGYTF,TGTGCCAGCAGCTCCGACGGCTATGGCTACACCTTC
few,TRBJ1-1,-,TRBV29-1,CSVEGGYTEAFF,TGCAGCGTTGAAGGAGGGTACACTGAAGCTTTCTTT
-,TRBJ2-1,-,TRBV28,CASSPYGGSYNEQFF,TGTGCCAGCAGCCCATACGGTGGCTCCTACAATGAGCAGTTCTTC
-,TRBJ1-2,TRBD1,TRBV2,CASSQQGAGGYTF,TGTGCCAGCAGCCAACAGGGGGCGGGTGGCTACACCTTC
-,TRBJ2-1,TRBD2,TRBV29-1,CSVEGSRLAGVNEQFF,TGCAGCGTTGAAGGGAGTCGACTAGCGGGAGTCAATGAGCAGTTCTTC
-,TRBJ2-7,-,TRBV10-1,CASSESSVSPYEQYF,TGCGCCAGCAGTGAGTCTTCTGTCAGTCCCTACGAGCAGTACTTC
-,TRBJ2-7,-,TRBV18,CASAGSRDLGDEQYF,TGTGCCAGCGCAGGTAGCAGGGATCTAGGCGACGAGCAGTACTTC
-,TRBJ1-3,-,TRBV5-1,CASSRNYGPGPRNTIYF,TGCGCCAGCAGCCGCAACTATGGACCCGGGCCGCGAAACACCATATATTTT
few,TRBJ1-4,TRBD1,TRBV7-9,CASSPARDRGLATNEKLFF,TGTGCCAGCAGCCCCGCTCGGGACAGGGGCCTTGCAACTAATGAAAAACTGTTTTTT
few,TRBJ1-6,TRBD1,TRBV4-2,CASSQDYRGTGNSPLHF,TGTGCCAGCAGCCAAGATTACCGAGGGACAGGTAATTCACCCCTCCACTTT
-,TRBJ2-6,-,TRBV6-6,CASSPTSSGANVLTF,TGTGCCAGCAGTCCAACCTCCTCTGGGGCCAACGTCCTGACTTTC
-,TRBJ2-5,-,TRBV19,CASSRGARETQYF,TGTGCCAGTAGTCGGGGGGCGCGTGAGACCCAGTACTTC
-,TRBJ2-7,-,TRBV7-9,CASSLAVAYEQYF,TGTGCCAGCAGCTTAGCAGTAGCCTACGAGCAGTACTTC
few,TRBJ1-6,TRBD1,TRBV12-3/TRBV12-4,CASSRTGLSTLHF,TGTGCCAGCAGCCGGACAGGCCTATCCACCCTCCACTTT
-,TRBJ2-7,-,TRBV5-6,CASSFRGAGSYEQYF,TGTGCCAGCAGCTTTAGGGGGGCCGGGTCCTACGAGCAGTACTTC
-,TRBJ2-1,-,TRBV3-1/TRBV3-2,CASSQVALEQFF,TGTGCCAGCAGCCAAGTTGCCCTTGAGCAGTTCTTC
-,TRBJ2-7,TRBD1,TRBV5-1,CASSLGQGVGSYEQYF,TGCGCCAGCAGCTTGGGTCAGGGGGTCGGGTCCTACGAGCAGTACTTC
-,TRBJ2-7,-,TRBV14,CASSQDHLTGVQYF,TGTGCCAGCAGCCAAGATCATCTGACAGGAGTTCAGTACTTC
-,TRBJ2-3,TRBD2,TRBV3-1/TRBV3-2,CASSQDPLGVAGGHVTDTQYF,TGTGCCAGCAGCCAAGACCCCTTAGGAGTAGCGGGGGGGCACGTCACAGATACGCAGTATTTT
-,TRBJ1-2,-,TRBV20-1,CSASTRQAGYGYTF,TGCAGTGCTAGTACCCGGCAGGCGGGCTATGGCTACACCTTC
-,TRBJ2-7,TRBD2,TRBV6-5,CASSYGAGGGEQYF,TGTGCCAGCAGTTACGGAGCGGGAGGAGGCGAGCAGTACTTC
-,TRBJ1-2,-,TRBV2,CASRGVTPTNYGYTF,TGTGCCAGCAGAGGGGTGACACCTACTAACTATGGCTACACCTTC
-,TRBJ2-5,-,TRBV9,CASSLMPGRETQYF,TGTGCCAGCAGCCTAATGCCGGGTCGCGAGACCCAGTACTTC
-,TRBJ2-1,-,TRBV4-3,CASSQDVRNEQFF,TGCGCCAGCAGCCAAGATGTGCGTAATGAGCAGTTCTTC
-,TRBJ1-5,TRBD1,TRBV7-9,CASSAADRGGQPQHF,TGTGCCAGCAGCGCTGCTGACAGGGGCGGTCAGCCCCAGCATTTT
once,TRBJ2-3,-,TRBV19,CASSIGVDTDTQYF,TGTGCCAGTAGTATAGGAGTGGACACAGATACGCAGTATTTT
-,TRBJ2-1,-,TRBV7-3,CASSPLGLVGNEQFF,TGTGCCAGCAGCCCCCTGGGGCTAGTAGGAAATGAGCAGTTCTTC
once,TRBJ1-2,-,TRBV7-9,CASSPEIRGSDGYTF,TGTGCCAGCAGCCCGGAAATCCGGGGCTCGGATGGCTACACCTTC
-,TRBJ2-1,-,TRBV7-6,CASSRNPEAGRSYNEQFF,TGTGCCAGCAGCCGAAACCCAGAAGCGGGCCGCTCCTACAATGAGCAGTTCTTC